One sample yielded the 24 T cell receptor beta chains listed below, sequenced in a study of blood T cell repertoires in COVID-19. The data were produced by immunoSEQ multiplex PCR, yet TCRdb's version contains in-frame clones alone and is incomplete. This table has about 100,000 clones, approximately 86% appearing once. Sequenced: peripheral blood. These receptor sequences come from a human donor in a cohort sampled during active COVID-19.

The chain recombines TRBV10-1 with TRBJ2-5; 10 bases are shared with TRBD2. Germline V lookup: CDR1 WNHNN, CDR2 SYGVQD (reference sequence). Trimming removed 0 bases from V and 5 bases from J; junction bases left unmatched: 12. This CDR3 comprises 18 residues. Here the CDR3 reads CASSESSSGRRQWETQYF. The CDR3 DNA follows: TGCGCCAGCAGTGAGTCGTCTAGCGGGAGAAGGCAATGGGAGACCCAGTACTTC.

The chain has TRBV10-3 and TRBJ1-6; 11 bases line up with TRBD1. Losses at the gene ends were 2 bases for V and 4 bases for J; bases not matched to a gene: 10. The CDR3 extends over 19 amino acids. CDR1 and CDR2 from the germline V gene are ENHRY and SYGVKD. The CDR3 region has the DNA TGTGCCATCAGTGAGGGGAGGACAGGGGGCTTGCGTTATAATTCACCCCTCCACTTT. It codes for CAISEGRTGGLRYNSPLHF.

The genes are TRBV7-2 and TRBJ1-3; TRBD1 is a possible D gene (6 bases). The germline V gene encodes CDR1 SGHTA and CDR2 FQGNSA. This CDR3 contains 16 residues. The germline V and J ends were trimmed by 5 bases and 0 bases, with 14 bases remaining between them. The CDR3 protein is CASSISHRASGNTIYF. The CDR3 DNA follows: TGTGCCAGCAGCATTTCGCACAGGGCCTCTGGAAACACCATATATTTT.

This chain uses TRBV9 with TRBJ2-7, with TRBD1 matching over 7 bases. V trimming: 4 bases; J trimming: 4 bases; junction bases outside the gene matches: 8. In germline, CDR1 is SGDLS, CDR2 YYNGEE. CDR3 length: 14 residues. CDR3 amino acids: CASSPGTENYEQYF. The CDR3 nucleotides read TGTGCCAGCAGCCCCGGGACAGAGAATTACGAGCAGTACTTC.

The chain joins TRBV3-1 (or the pseudogene TRBV3-2) to TRBJ1-6, with 9 positions matching TRBD1. The V segment lost 4 bases and the J segment 10 bases; nucleotides outside the gene matches: 8. The CDR3 is 15 residues long. The germline CDR1 and CDR2 sequences are LGHDT and YNNKEL (reference sequence). CDR3 sequence reads: CASSRGQGVFSPLHF. The CDR3 DNA sequence: TGTGCCAGCAGCCGGGGACAGGGTGTCTTCTCACCCCTCCACTTT.

The chain links TRBV4-1 to TRBJ1-1; no clear D. This CDR3 comprises 16 residues. In germline, CDR1 is MGHRA, CDR2 YSYEKL. The ends were cut back, 4 bases at V and 1 base at J, with 16 bases in the middle. The CDR3 loop is CASSPSQARENTEAFF. The CDR3 DNA reads TGCGCCAGCAGCCCCTCCCAAGCCCGGGAGAACACTGAAGCTTTCTTT.

J is TRBJ2-1 and V is TRBV5-1; the match to TRBD2 covers 13 bases. Looked up from germline, CDR1 is SGHRS and CDR2 is YFSETQ. The trim removed 3 bases at V and 0 bases at J, leaving 6 bases unmatched. This CDR3 is 18 amino acids long. In nucleotides, the CDR3 is TGCGCCAGCAGCTGGGGACTAGCGGGAACGAGCTCCTACAATGAGCAGTTCTTC. It translates to CASSWGLAGTSSYNEQFF.

This clone was counted ten times or more. The rearrangement links TRBV4-1 to TRBJ2-4, with D perhaps TRBD2 (5 bases). Germline assignment: CDR1 MGHRA and CDR2 YSYEKL. Trimming pared 0 bases from V and 3 bases from J, leaving 12 bases between. This CDR3 has 16 residues. The CDR3: CASSQESSSGKNIQYF. The CDR3 DNA reads as TGCGCCAGCAGCCAAGAATCGAGCAGCGGCAAAAACATTCAGTACTTC.

In its sample, this clone was seen once. V usage is TRBV7-9 and J usage is TRBJ2-2; the D gene is possibly TRBD2 (6 bases). CDR1 and CDR2 (germline): SEHNR, FQNEAQ (reference sequence). The CDR3 is 14 amino acids. With 8 bases removed from V and 2 bases from J, the gap between germline ends came to 12 bases. The CDR3 DNA is TGTGCCAGCGGACGGGACTTAAACACCGGGGAGCTGTTTTTT. Its protein product is CASGRDLNTGELFF.

The V gene is TRBV29-1, the J gene TRBJ2-7; TRBD2 aligns across 9 bases. The CDR3 extends over 13 amino acids. The germline V gene encodes CDR1 SQVTM and CDR2 ANQGSEA. Trimming at V came to 5 bases and at J to 7 bases, leaving 9 bases not matched to a gene. The CDR3 DNA sequence: TGCAGCGTTCAAGGCGGGAGGGCCGAAGAGCAGTACTTC. This sequence encodes CSVQGGRAEEQYF.

V is TRBV28 and J is TRBJ1-2; perhaps TRBD1 as D (6 bases). The CDR3 sequence is 17 residues long. Per the germline V gene, CDR1 is MDHEN and CDR2 is SYDVKM. The V end lost 3 bases, the J end lost 3 bases, and 20 bases lay between the germline ends. This chain's CDR3 is CASSLSIQGNLYYGYTF. The CDR3 bases are TGTGCCAGCAGTTTGAGCATCCAGGGGAATCTCTACTATGGCTACACCTTC.

V and J are TRBV29-1 and TRBJ2-3; D is ambiguous. The CDR3 is 13 amino acids. The germline V gene encodes CDR1 SQVTM and CDR2 ANQGSEA. The V end was cut by 3 bases, the J end by 2 bases, with 9 bases between. The CDR3 sequence: CSVDGRLTDTQYF. CDR3 bases: TGCAGCGTTGACGGCCGACTCACAGATACGCAGTATTTT.

This clone came up once. The rearrangement links TRBV5-1 to TRBJ2-7; 9 positions match TRBD1. CDR1 SGHRS and CDR2 YFSETQ come from the germline V gene. Losses at the gene ends were 4 bases for V and 2 bases for J; bases not matched to a gene: 4. CDR3 length: 14 residues. The DNA for the CDR3 is TGCGCCAGCAGCCCCGGGACAGGGACCTACGAGCAGTACTTC. It encodes CASSPGTGTYEQYF.

The chain has TRBV5-6 and TRBJ1-2; 7 bases line up with TRBD1. From germline, CDR1 is SGHDT and CDR2 YYEEEE. This CDR3 has 15 residues. The V segment lost 0 bases and the J segment 4 bases; nucleotides outside the gene matches: 6. CDR3 sequence reads: CASSLAGQSFYGYTF. CDR3 DNA sequence: TGTGCCAGCAGCTTGGCGGGACAGAGTTTCTATGGCTACACCTTC.

V is TRBV3-1 (or the pseudogene TRBV3-2) and J is TRBJ2-7, with D possibly TRBD1 on 5 matching bases. Germline V gives CDR1 LGHDT, CDR2 YNNKEL (reference sequence). The CDR3 loop spans 15 amino acids. V lost 0 bases and J 8 bases, leaving 17 bases between the germline ends. In DNA form, the CDR3 reads TGTGCCAGCAGCCAAGATCTCCTCACAGGCAGCCAGCAGTACTTC. It yields the protein CASSQDLLTGSQQYF.

The chain has TRBV19 and TRBJ2-3, with 8 nucleotides matching TRBD2. CDR1 and CDR2 (germline): LNHDA, SQIVND (reference sequence). The ends lost 6 bases at V and 2 bases at J; junction bases unmatched: 4. The CDR3 totals 14 residues. CDR3 sequence: CASSPSGLTDTQYF. The CDR3, as DNA: TGTGCCAGTAGCCCTAGCGGGCTCACAGATACGCAGTATTTT.

The chain couples TRBV27 to TRBJ2-5; D unclear. Germline V lookup: CDR1 MNHEY, CDR2 SMNVEV (reference sequence). The CDR3 spans 14 residues. Trimming pared 6 bases from V and 0 bases from J, leaving 11 bases between. CDR3 sequence: CASSHTQYQETQYF. CDR3 coding DNA: TGTGCCAGCAGCCACACACAATACCAAGAGACCCAGTACTTC.

The genes are TRBV29-1 and TRBJ2-7; tentative D call: TRBD1 (6 bases). This CDR3 is built from 12 residues. Germline CDR1 SQVTM, CDR2 ANQGSEA. The V gene lost 5 bases and the J gene lost 2 bases, with 10 bases spanning the gap. The CDR3 nucleotides are TGCAGCGTTCAACAGGGTGCCTACGAGCAGTACTTC. It is translated as CSVQQGAYEQYF.

V usage is TRBV7-3 and J usage is TRBJ2-1; 7 nucleotides line up with TRBD1. V shed 8 bases, J shed 2 bases, and the junction held 3 bases outside the gene matches. Germline V gene lookup returns CDR1 SGHTA and CDR2 FQGTGA. The CDR3 has 13 amino acids. This CDR3 reads CASGQGAYNEQFF. The CDR3 coding sequence is TGTGCCAGCGGGCAGGGGGCCTACAATGAGCAGTTCTTC.

V and J are TRBV7-9 and TRBJ2-7; D is undetermined. The CDR3 has 12 amino acids. The V end was cut by 5 bases, the J end by 3 bases, with 8 bases between. Germline values: CDR1 SEHNR, CDR2 FQNEAQ (reference sequence). This CDR3 is CASSLMFYEQYF. The CDR3 DNA reads TGTGCCAGCAGCCTAATGTTCTACGAGCAGTACTTC.

DNA for the CDR3: TGTGCCAGCAGTACAGGGAAGGGCTCTGGGGCCAACGTCCTGACTTTC. It is translated as CASSTGKGSGANVLTF. The gene calls are TRBV6-4 and TRBJ2-6, with D possibly TRBD1 on 6 matching bases. Trimming removed 5 bases from V and 0 bases from J, with 11 bases in between. Germline V gene lookup returns CDR1 MRHNA and CDR2 SNTAGT. CDR3 size: 16 residues.

The chain joins TRBV11-2 to TRBJ1-1; D gene unclear. The V gene's germline CDR1 is SGHAT and CDR2 FQNNGV. V was pared by 2 bases and J by 11 bases, with 15 bases between. This CDR3 contains 13 residues. The CDR3 bases are TGTGCCAGCAGCTTAAGGAGGTCCGAGTTGGCTTTCTTT. It specifies CASSLRRSELAFF.

This chain connects TRBV2 to TRBJ2-5, with TRBD1 identical over 11 bases. The CDR3 sequence is 15 residues long. The V segment lost 6 bases and the J segment 5 bases; nucleotides outside the gene matches: 8. From germline, CDR1 is SNHLY and CDR2 FYNNEI. In DNA form, the CDR3 reads TGTGCCAGCAGGGTGGACAGGGGGCTGGGGGAGACCCAGTACTTC. It is translated as CASRVDRGLGETQYF.

The rearrangement joins TRBV6-5 to TRBJ2-5; perhaps TRBD2 as D (5 bases). The CDR3 spans 13 residues. Germline lookup yields CDR1 MNHEY and CDR2 SVGAGI. V lost 5 bases, J lost 0 bases, and 7 bases lay in between. Here the CDR3 DNA reads TGTGCCAGCAGTCCCGGGAACCAAGAGACCCAGTACTTC. It is translated as CASSPGNQETQYF.